This is a list of T cell receptor beta chains from one sample in a study of OX40 agonist ivuxolimab in advanced cancers. Data came from immunoSEQ multiplex PCR; TCRdb stores just in-frame clones and leaves some out. The sample records about 43,000 clones, around 86% being singletons. The sample in question was CD4+ or CD8+ T cells sorted from blood, obtained in a trial of the OX40 agonist ivuxolimab. The receptors were gathered from an adult with an advanced solid tumor such as melanoma, head and neck, liver or kidney cancer. Each CDR3 is given with its conserved first and last residue. Fields, in order: CDR3 DNA, CDR3 protein, CDR3 length, V gene, J gene, clone size, D gene. A D gene is named only where the DNA matches it firmly. Clone sizes are given selectively: once, few, many, or a class where the clone is expanded.

cdr3_nt: TGTGCCAGCAGCTTGGGGTCTGACCTGTACCAAGAGACCCAGTACTTC
cdr3_aa: CASSLGSDLYQETQYF
cdr3_length: 16
v_call: TRBV5-6
j_call: TRBJ2-5
clone_size: .
d_call: .

cdr3_nt: TGTGCCAGCAGCTCCCCCCGGGACGAGCAGTACTTC
cdr3_aa: CASSSPRDEQYF
cdr3_length: 12
v_call: TRBV9
j_call: TRBJ2-7
clone_size: .
d_call: .

cdr3_nt: TGCAGTCCGGACGGAGCTTTCTTT
cdr3_aa: CSPDGAFF
cdr3_length: 8
v_call: TRBV20-1
j_call: TRBJ1-1
clone_size: few
d_call: .

cdr3_nt: TGTGCCAGCAGTTTTTCCCGACAGAAGTACACTGAAGCTTTCTTT
cdr3_aa: CASSFSRQKYTEAFF
cdr3_length: 15
v_call: TRBV28
j_call: TRBJ1-1
clone_size: .
d_call: .

cdr3_nt: TGTGCCAGCAGCCCGAACAGGGGTCCGAACACTGAAGCTTTCTTT
cdr3_aa: CASSPNRGPNTEAFF
cdr3_length: 15
v_call: TRBV7-9
j_call: TRBJ1-1
clone_size: .
d_call: TRBD1

cdr3_nt: TGTGCCAGCCTCAGTCCCGAAAAACTGTTTTTT
cdr3_aa: CASLSPEKLFF
cdr3_length: 11
v_call: TRBV7-9
j_call: TRBJ1-4
clone_size: .
d_call: .

cdr3_nt: TGTGCCAGTAGTCCTCGGGACTTCTATGGCTACACCTTC
cdr3_aa: CASSPRDFYGYTF
cdr3_length: 13
v_call: TRBV19
j_call: TRBJ1-2
clone_size: .
d_call: .

cdr3_nt: TGTGCCTGGAGTACCGGGACAGGGGCGGTTCAGCCCCAGCATTTT
cdr3_aa: CAWSTGTGAVQPQHF
cdr3_length: 15
v_call: TRBV30
j_call: TRBJ1-5
clone_size: .
d_call: TRBD1

cdr3_nt: TGTGCCATCAGTGATTGGAGGAATGAGCAGTTCTTC
cdr3_aa: CAISDWRNEQFF
cdr3_length: 12
v_call: TRBV10-3
j_call: TRBJ2-1
clone_size: .
d_call: .

cdr3_nt: TGTGCCTGGAGTTTCGGGTTTGAATACGAGCAGTACTTC
cdr3_aa: CAWSFGFEYEQYF
cdr3_length: 13
v_call: TRBV30
j_call: TRBJ2-7
clone_size: .
d_call: .

cdr3_nt: TGTGCCGTGGCCCCTGGGCAGTACAATCAGCCCCAGCATTTT
cdr3_aa: CAVAPGQYNQPQHF
cdr3_length: 14
v_call: TRBV5-8
j_call: TRBJ1-5
clone_size: .
d_call: .

cdr3_nt: TGTGCCAGCAGCTTCCGCCAAGCTCCCTACACCGGGGAGCTGTTTTTT
cdr3_aa: CASSFRQAPYTGELFF
cdr3_length: 16
v_call: TRBV5-5
j_call: TRBJ2-2
clone_size: few
d_call: .

cdr3_nt: TGCGCCAGCAGCCAAGTTGGGGTTGAAGCTTTCTTT
cdr3_aa: CASSQVGVEAFF
cdr3_length: 12
v_call: TRBV4-1
j_call: TRBJ1-1
clone_size: .
d_call: .